One sample yielded the 32 T cell receptor beta chains listed below, sequenced in a study of blood T cell repertoires in COVID-19. TCRdb's copy holds only in-frame clones and misses some; the assay was immunoSEQ multiplex PCR. The sample has about 180,000 clones, approximately 85% seen once. Sequenced sample: peripheral blood. The receptor source for this set is a man older than 75 with COVID-19, enrolled during active disease.

The chain employs TRBV19 and TRBJ2-1; a possible D gene is TRBD1 (6 bases). The length of the CDR3 is 15 residues. The V end lost 1 base, the J end lost 6 bases, and 13 bases lay between the germline ends. Germline values: CDR1 LNHDA, CDR2 SQIVND (reference sequence). The CDR3 loop is CASSIGRRQANEQFF. The CDR3 coding sequence is TGTGCCAGTAGTATAGGGCGGAGACAGGCCAATGAGCAGTTCTTC. The full variable domain, completed using reference TRBV19 and TRBJ2-1, is DGGITQSPKYLFRKEGQNVTLSCEQNLNHDAMYWYRQDPGQGLRLIYYSQIVNDFQKGDIAEGYSVSREKKESFPLTVTSAQKNPTAFYLCASSIGRRQANEQFFGPGTRLTVL.

This chain links TRBV11-1 with TRBJ1-5, with TRBD1 matching over 9 bases. CDR1 and CDR2 from the germline V gene are SGHAT and FQDESV (reference sequence). The CDR3 length is 13 residues. V trimming: 3 bases; J trimming: 7 bases; junction bases outside the gene matches: 1. The CDR3 sequence: CASSLDRGQPQHF. Here the CDR3 DNA reads TGTGCCAGCAGCTTGGACAGGGGCCAGCCCCAGCATTTT. The full variable domain, in which reference TRBV11-1 and TRBJ1-5 provide the parts outside the CDR3, is EAEVAQSPRYKITEKSQAVAFWCDPISGHATLYWYRQILGQGPELLVQFQDESVVDDSQLPKDRFSAERLKGVDSTLKIQPAELGDSAMYLCASSLDRGQPQHFGDGTRLSIL.

The genes are TRBV6-2 or TRBV6-3 and TRBJ1-1, with TRBD1 matching 12 bases. The CDR3 has 13 residues. With 5 bases clipped from V and 6 bases from J, the junction kept 1 base outside the gene matches. Germline CDR1 is MNHEY and CDR2 is SVGEGT. This CDR3 is CASSGTGGSEAFF. CDR3 coding DNA: TGTGCCAGCAGTGGGACAGGGGGCTCTGAAGCTTTCTTT.

CDR3 protein: CASSLTGPEAFF. CDR3 sequence (DNA): TGTGCCAGCAGCTTAACAGGGCCTGAAGCTTTCTTT. The chain uses TRBV11-2 and TRBJ1-1; a weak D match, TRBD1 (6 bases). Germline V gene data show CDR1 as SGHAT and CDR2 as FQNNGV. Trimming took 2 bases from V and 6 from J, leaving 7 bases between them. The CDR3 has 12 residues.

This clone has only one observation. This chain links TRBV4-1 with TRBJ2-2, with 8 positions matching TRBD1. The germline V gene has CDR1 MGHRA and CDR2 YSYEKL. The CDR3 runs 17 residues. Trimming removed 5 bases from V and 2 bases from J; junction bases left unmatched: 10. CDR3 nucleotides: TGCGCCAGCAGCGGACTAAGGACAGGGTTCAACACCGGGGAGCTGTTTTTT. Protein product: CASSGLRTGFNTGELFF.

The chain is built from TRBV3-1 (or the pseudogene TRBV3-2) and TRBJ2-5, with D maybe TRBD2 (5 bases). Trimming shortened V by 1 base and J by 7 bases, and 22 bases separated the two germline ends. The length of the CDR3 is 17 residues. Germline CDR1 reads LGHDT; CDR2 reads YNNKEL (reference sequence). This chain's CDR3 is CASSQVPDKLGSGTQYF. In DNA form, the CDR3 reads TGTGCCAGCAGCCAAGTTCCCGACAAGCTGGGGAGTGGGACCCAGTACTTC.

V usage is TRBV11-3 and J usage is TRBJ2-5; D is possibly TRBD1 (6 bases). There are 14 residues in the CDR3. Trimming took off 8 bases at V and 5 bases at J, with 18 bases between the two ends. CDR1 and CDR2 from the germline V gene are SGHNT and YENEEA. CDR3 coding DNA: TGTGCCAGCGTCAGAGGTGCAGGGGATGAGACCCAGTACTTC. It translates to CASVRGAGDETQYF. Drawing the rest from reference TRBV11-3 and TRBJ2-5, the complete variable domain is EAGVVQSPRYKIIEKKQPVAFWCNPISGHNTLYWYLQNLGQGPELLIRYENEEAVDDSQLPKDRFSAERLKGVDSTLKIQPAELGDSAVYLCASVRGAGDETQYFGPGTRLLVL.

The rearrangement uses TRBV5-1 and TRBJ1-1; 7 bases line up with TRBD1. Germline V gene sequence: CDR1 SGHRS, CDR2 YFSETQ. V lost 2 bases, J lost 0 bases, and 10 bases stayed unmatched. The CDR3 loop spans 17 amino acids. CDR3 coding DNA: TGCGCCAGCAGCTTAATTCGGGACAGTACTATGAACACTGAAGCTTTCTTT. It specifies CASSLIRDSTMNTEAFF.

In DNA form, the CDR3 reads TGCGCCAGCAGCTACCGGGACAGGGCGGATGAAAAACTGTTTTTT. It is translated as CASSYRDRADEKLFF. J is TRBJ1-4 and V is TRBV5-1; TRBD1 matches at 9 bases. The CDR3 runs 15 residues. The trim removed 3 bases at V and 6 bases at J, leaving 6 bases unmatched. Germline V gene lookup returns CDR1 SGHRS and CDR2 YFSETQ.

The CDR3 protein is CASSVQAGESPLHF. The DNA of the CDR3 is TGTGCCAGCAGCGTACAGGCGGGGGAATCACCCCTCCACTTT. J is TRBJ1-6 and V is TRBV9, with a tentative D call TRBD1 (5 bases). The germline V gene encodes CDR1 SGDLS and CDR2 YYNGEE. Trimming took off 1 base at V and 10 bases at J, with 12 bases between the two ends. The CDR3 totals 14 residues.

The chain uses TRBV19 and TRBJ1-1, with 11 nucleotides matching TRBD1. After removal of 5 bases from V and 0 bases from J, the junction contained 5 bases not matched to a gene. The CDR3 covers 16 residues. Germline loops: CDR1 LNHDA, CDR2 SQIVND (reference sequence). The CDR3 nucleotides are TGTGCCAGTAGTCCCAGGACAGGGGGCGTGAACACTGAAGCTTTCTTT. This encodes CASSPRTGGVNTEAFF.

The CDR3 DNA sequence: TGTGCCAGCAGCTTAGCCGGGACAGGGCTGTACGAGCAGTACTTC. It yields the protein CASSLAGTGLYEQYF. The chain employs TRBV11-1 and TRBJ2-7; 9 positions agree with TRBD1. With 0 bases clipped from V and 4 bases from J, the junction kept 4 bases outside the gene matches. The CDR3 runs to 15 residues. CDR1 and CDR2 (germline): SGHAT, FQDESV (reference sequence). Supplemented by reference TRBV11-1 and TRBJ2-7, the full variable domain reads EAEVAQSPRYKITEKSQAVAFWCDPISGHATLYWYRQILGQGPELLVQFQDESVVDDSQLPKDRFSAERLKGVDSTLKIQPAELGDSAMYLCASSLAGTGLYEQYFGPGTRLTVT.

The chain combines TRBV5-1 with TRBJ1-2; TRBD1 agrees at 8 bases. The CDR3 covers 14 residues. Germline V CDR1 and CDR2: SGHRS, YFSETQ. V was clipped by 4 bases and J by 2 bases; unmatched bases: 4. Here the CDR3 reads CASSQTGDNYGYTF. CDR3 DNA: TGCGCCAGCAGCCAGACAGGGGACAACTATGGCTACACCTTC.

This sequence joins TRBV4-1 and TRBJ2-3; 8 bases agree with TRBD2. CDR3 size: 20 residues. The junction had 19 bases not matched to a gene; V was cut back by 4 bases and J by 1 base. Germline V gene sequence: CDR1 MGHRA, CDR2 YSYEKL. DNA for the CDR3: TGCGCCAGCAGCCCATCCGTCAGCGGGGGCCCTGCGATTGGCACAGATACGCAGTATTTT. Translating gives CASSPSVSGGPAIGTDTQYF.

This sequence joins TRBV7-9 and TRBJ1-4; D uncertain. There are 15 residues in the CDR3. The V and J ends lost 4 bases and 8 bases respectively, with 17 bases between them. The germline CDR1 and CDR2 sequences are SEHNR and FQNEAQ (reference sequence). The CDR3 protein is CASSSSPRGGEKLFF. CDR3 bases: TGTGCCAGCAGCTCCTCCCCGAGAGGTGGCGAAAAACTGTTTTTT. Variable domain in full (rest from reference TRBV7-9 and TRBJ1-4): DTGVSQNPRHKITKRGQNVTFRCDPISEHNRLYWYRQTLGQGPEFLTYFQNEAQLEKSRLLSDRFSAERPKGSFSTLEIQRTEQGDSAMYLCASSSSPRGGEKLFFGSGTQLSVL.

This clone was counted a few times. The rearrangement uses TRBV9 and TRBJ1-5, with D perhaps TRBD1 (5 bases). The CDR3 runs to 16 residues. Looked up from germline, CDR1 is SGDLS and CDR2 is YYNGEE. Trimming removed 3 bases from V and 5 bases from J, with 18 bases in between. Here the CDR3 DNA reads TGTGCCAGCAGCGCATTCGGGGGAGTAGGGGATCAGCCCCAGCATTTT. Translating it yields CASSAFGGVGDQPQHF.

This clone came up once. The chain couples TRBV27 to TRBJ2-7, with 9 bases identical to TRBD1. Per germline, CDR1 MNHEY and CDR2 SMNVEV (reference sequence). V lost 5 bases and J lost 4; bases outside the gene matches: 6. The CDR3 consists of 14 residues. The chain's CDR3 is CASSTGTGKYEQYF. The CDR3 nucleotides are TGTGCCAGCAGTACCGGGACAGGGAAGTACGAGCAGTACTTC.

This chain uses TRBV28 with TRBJ2-1; weak D call: TRBD2 (5 bases). The germline V gene encodes CDR1 MDHEN and CDR2 SYDVKM. Trimming pared 4 bases from V and 8 bases from J, leaving 12 bases between. CDR3 length: 13 residues. CDR3 sequence (DNA): TGTGCCAGCAGTTGGGGAAACGGGGATGAGCAGTTCTTC. Translated, it gives CASSWGNGDEQFF.

The rearrangement uses TRBV6-5 and TRBJ1-3, with D uncertain. Germline V gene lookup returns CDR1 MNHEY and CDR2 SVGAGI. This CDR3 is built from 12 residues. V dropped 5 bases and J dropped 4 bases, with 6 bases sitting between them. CDR3: CASSPQGNTIYF. CDR3 bases: TGTGCCAGCAGTCCTCAGGGAAACACCATATATTTT.

The chain couples TRBV4-2 to TRBJ2-5, with D possibly being TRBD1 (6 bases). The CDR3 covers 13 residues. Germline assignment: CDR1 LGHNA and CDR2 YNFKEQ. Trimming removed 10 bases at V and 2 bases at J, with 14 bases between. CDR3 sequence: CATAGGRQETQYF. The CDR3 nucleotides are TGTGCCACCGCTGGGGGCCGGCAAGAGACCCAGTACTTC.

The rearrangement joins TRBV3-1 (or the pseudogene TRBV3-2) to TRBJ1-1; 12 nucleotides match TRBD1. Per germline, CDR1 LGHDT and CDR2 YNNKEL (reference sequence). There are 13 residues in the CDR3. J was trimmed by 7 bases and V by 5 bases; bases with no gene match: 2. The CDR3 region has the DNA TGTGCCAGCAGCGGGACAGGGGGCCTTGAAGCTTTCTTT. The encoded protein is CASSGTGGLEAFF.

The rearrangement uses TRBV3-1 (or the pseudogene TRBV3-2) and TRBJ1-6; 8 positions match TRBD1. V shed 3 bases and J 10 bases; nucleotides not matched to a gene: 8. The CDR3 has 15 residues. In germline, CDR1 is LGHDT, CDR2 YNNKEL (reference sequence). The CDR3 is CASSHPGTGPSPLHF. The CDR3 DNA follows: TGTGCCAGCAGCCACCCGGGGACAGGTCCCTCACCCCTCCACTTT.

This chain uses TRBV18 with TRBJ2-7; D is perhaps TRBD1 (6 bases). This CDR3 has 15 amino acids. CDR1 and CDR2 from the germline V gene are KGHSH and LQKENI. Trimming shortened V by 2 bases and J by 0 bases, and 11 bases separated the two germline ends. CDR3 residues: CASSPSRQASYEQYF. In nucleotides, the CDR3 is TGTGCCAGCTCACCAAGTAGACAGGCCTCCTACGAGCAGTACTTC.

This clone was found once. This chain uses TRBV7-2 with TRBJ1-6; unclear D gene. Germline CDR1 reads SGHTA; CDR2 reads FQGNSA. The CDR3 extends over 15 amino acids. V lost 5 bases to trimming and J lost 7 bases, with 15 bases between them. The CDR3 region is CASSPLAGRNSPLHF. The CDR3 nucleotides read TGTGCCAGCAGCCCCCTCGCGGGGAGGAATTCACCCCTCCACTTT.

A single count supports this clone. V usage is TRBV28 and J usage is TRBJ2-3; 13 positions agree with TRBD2. Germline V CDR1 and CDR2: MDHEN, SYDVKM. The CDR3 contains 14 residues. V trimming: 5 bases; J trimming: 13 bases; junction bases outside the gene matches: 9. The CDR3 nucleotides read TGTGCCAGCAGTCTCGGACTAGCGGGGGCCTCGGAGTATTTT. Its translation is CASSLGLAGASEYF.

The chain uses TRBV18 and TRBJ2-3; 8 bases are a match to TRBD2. The CDR3 length is 15 residues. Per the germline V gene, CDR1 is KGHSH and CDR2 is LQKENI. V lost 3 bases, J lost 2 bases, and 4 bases stayed unmatched. The CDR3 DNA is TGTGCCAGCTCACCGCGCGGGGGGAACACAGATACGCAGTATTTT. Its translation: CASSPRGGNTDTQYF.

In its sample, this clone was seen once. V is TRBV6-5 and J is TRBJ1-1; no clear D gene. The CDR3 is made up of 12 amino acids. The germline gives CDR1 MNHEY, CDR2 SVGAGI. V shed 8 bases and J shed 0 bases, with 7 bases lying between them. The CDR3: CASRGLNTEAFF. For the CDR3, the DNA is TGTGCCAGCCGGGGTTTGAACACTGAAGCTTTCTTT.

The chain recombines TRBV5-4 with TRBJ2-5, with 15 bases matching TRBD2. The CDR3 is 16 residues long. Germline CDR1 and CDR2: SGHNT and YYREEE (reference sequence). Trimming removed 5 bases from V and 5 bases from J; junction bases left unmatched: 7. The CDR3 DNA sequence: TGTGCCAGCAGTTGGACTAGCGGGGGGGCTGGCGAGACCCAGTACTTC. Translating gives CASSWTSGGAGETQYF.

The chain recombines TRBV29-1 with TRBJ1-2, with 8 positions matching TRBD1. The V gene end was trimmed by 4 bases and the J gene end by 2 bases; junction bases not matched to a gene: 3. This CDR3 is built from 13 residues. From germline, CDR1 is SQVTM and CDR2 ANQGSEA. The CDR3 sequence is CSVVRGPNYGYTF. CDR3 nucleotide sequence: TGCAGCGTTGTCAGGGGGCCGAACTATGGCTACACCTTC.

The chain recombines TRBV20-1 with TRBJ1-4, with a weak D call TRBD1 (6 bases). The CDR3 is made up of 13 amino acids. Germline-derived CDR1 and CDR2 are DFQATT and SNEGSKA (reference sequence). Trimming took off 3 bases at V and 5 bases at J, with 10 bases between the two ends. The CDR3 region has the DNA TGCAGTGCTAGTCGGGGGGCGAATGAAAAACTGTTTTTT. Protein product: CSASRGANEKLFF.

The chain joins TRBV5-4 to TRBJ1-6; tentative D call: TRBD1 (6 bases). Germline V lookup: CDR1 SGHNT, CDR2 YYREEE (reference sequence). The CDR3 has 14 amino acids. V was trimmed by 4 bases and J by 9 bases, leaving 14 bases between them. CDR3 DNA: TGTGCCAGCAGCCCCGGACAGCCCCCTTCACCCCTCCACTTT. It yields the protein CASSPGQPPSPLHF.

The gene calls are TRBV9 and TRBJ1-2; 7 positions match TRBD1. V dropped 0 bases and J dropped 2; count of bases not matched to a gene: 4. This CDR3 is built from 15 residues. Germline CDR1 and CDR2: SGDLS and YYNGEE. CDR3 amino acids: CASSVGQGPNYGYTF. The CDR3 DNA follows: TGTGCCAGCAGCGTAGGACAGGGACCCAACTATGGCTACACCTTC.